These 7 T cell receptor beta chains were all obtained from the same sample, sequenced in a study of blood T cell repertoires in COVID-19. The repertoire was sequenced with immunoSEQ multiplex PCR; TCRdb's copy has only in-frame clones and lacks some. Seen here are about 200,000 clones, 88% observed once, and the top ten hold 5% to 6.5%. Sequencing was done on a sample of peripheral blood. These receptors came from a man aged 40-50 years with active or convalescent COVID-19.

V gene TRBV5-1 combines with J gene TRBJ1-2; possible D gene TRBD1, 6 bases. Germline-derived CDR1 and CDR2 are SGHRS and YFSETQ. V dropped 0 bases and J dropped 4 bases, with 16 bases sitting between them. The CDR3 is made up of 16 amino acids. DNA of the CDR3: TGCGCCAGCAGCTTGGAGGGTGGACAGCAGCCCTATGGCTACACCTTC. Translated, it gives CASSLEGGQQPYGYTF.

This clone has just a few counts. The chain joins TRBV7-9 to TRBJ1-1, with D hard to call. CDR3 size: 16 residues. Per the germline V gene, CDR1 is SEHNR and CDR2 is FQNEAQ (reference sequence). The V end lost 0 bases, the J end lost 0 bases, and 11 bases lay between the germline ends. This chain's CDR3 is CASSLASGGMNTEAFF. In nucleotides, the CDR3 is TGTGCCAGCAGCTTAGCGTCTGGCGGGATGAACACTGAAGCTTTCTTT.

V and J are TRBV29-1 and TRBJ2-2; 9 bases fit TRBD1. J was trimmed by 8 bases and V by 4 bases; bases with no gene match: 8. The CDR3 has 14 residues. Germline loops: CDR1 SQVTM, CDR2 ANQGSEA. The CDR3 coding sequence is TGCAGCGTTGTCGACAGGGGGTTCCTGGGGGAGCTGTTTTTT. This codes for CSVVDRGFLGELFF.

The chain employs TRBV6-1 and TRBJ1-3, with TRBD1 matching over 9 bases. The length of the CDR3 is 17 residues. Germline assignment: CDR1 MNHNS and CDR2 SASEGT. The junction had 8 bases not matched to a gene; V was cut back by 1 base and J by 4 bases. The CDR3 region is CASSEGSRGQGGNTIYF. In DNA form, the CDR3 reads TGTGCCAGCAGTGAAGGGAGTCGAGGACAGGGGGGAAACACCATATATTTT.

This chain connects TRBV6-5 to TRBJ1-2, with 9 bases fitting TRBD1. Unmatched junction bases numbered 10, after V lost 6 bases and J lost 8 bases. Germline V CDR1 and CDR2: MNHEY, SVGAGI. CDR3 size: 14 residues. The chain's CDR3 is CASRRDRDSEGYTF. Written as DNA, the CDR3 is TGTGCCAGCAGAAGGGACAGGGACTCTGAGGGCTACACCTTC.

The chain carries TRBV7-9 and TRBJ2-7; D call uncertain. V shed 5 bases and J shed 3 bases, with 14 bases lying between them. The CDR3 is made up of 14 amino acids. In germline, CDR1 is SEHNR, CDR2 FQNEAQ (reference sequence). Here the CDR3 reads CASSMASLVYEQYF. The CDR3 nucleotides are TGTGCCAGCAGCATGGCCAGTCTAGTCTACGAGCAGTACTTC. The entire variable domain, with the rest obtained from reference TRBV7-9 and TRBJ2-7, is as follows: DTGVSQNPRHKITKRGQNVTFRCDPISEHNRLYWYRQTLGQGPEFLTYFQNEAQLEKSRLLSDRFSAERPKGSFSTLEIQRTEQGDSAMYLCASSMASLVYEQYFGPGTRLTVT.

The CDR3 is CASRKQGSNQPQHF. Here the CDR3 DNA reads TGTGCCAGCAGGAAACAGGGGAGCAATCAGCCCCAGCATTTT. J is TRBJ1-5 and V is TRBV5-4; 7 bases are a match to TRBD1. The CDR3 contains 14 residues. Germline assignment: CDR1 SGHNT and CDR2 YYREEE (reference sequence). Trimming took 5 bases from V and 1 from J; bases not matched to a gene: 3. The full variable domain, with the rest looked up from reference TRBV5-4 and TRBJ1-5, is ETGVTQSPTHLIKTRGQQVTLRCSSQSGHNTVSWYQQALGQGPQFIFQYYREEENGRGNFPPRFSGLQFPNYSSELNVNALELDDSALYLCASRKQGSNQPQHFGDGTRLSIL.